The TCR beta chain described here comes from a study of blood T cell repertoires in COVID-19. Study-wide background: Italy, Spain and the United States were the sources of the convalescent and acute COVID-19 samples.

With respect to this clone: Germline is not matched at one junction end, which may reflect a read error.

Sequenced by immunoSEQ multiplex PCR; TCRdb stores in-frame clones only, minus some. The sample lists some 97,000 clones, more than 85% occurring once. The TCR originated in a man between 50 and 59 years old with active COVID-19. The sequenced material came from peripheral blood.

CDR3 sequence reads: CASSLSGGGPRVIF. The CDR3 region has the DNA TGTGCCAGCAGCTTGTCTGGGGGGGGCCCTCGAGTCATCTTC. This chain joins TRBV5-8 and TRBJ2-4; a weak D match, TRBD2 (7 bases). The germline CDR1 and CDR2 sequences are SGHTS and YDEGEE. The CDR3 runs 14 residues.